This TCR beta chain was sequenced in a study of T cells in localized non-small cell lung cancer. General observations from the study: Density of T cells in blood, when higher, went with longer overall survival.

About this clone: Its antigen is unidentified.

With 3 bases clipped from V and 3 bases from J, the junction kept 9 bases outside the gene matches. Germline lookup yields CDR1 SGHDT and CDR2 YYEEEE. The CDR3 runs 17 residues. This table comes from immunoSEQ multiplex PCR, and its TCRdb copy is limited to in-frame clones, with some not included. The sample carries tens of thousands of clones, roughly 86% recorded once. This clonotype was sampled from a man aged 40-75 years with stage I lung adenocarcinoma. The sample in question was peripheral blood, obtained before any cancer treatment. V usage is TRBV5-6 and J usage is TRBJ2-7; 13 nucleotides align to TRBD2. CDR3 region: CASSSSGTSGTYYEQYF. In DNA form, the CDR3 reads TGTGCCAGCAGCTCCTCCGGGACTAGCGGGACTTACTACGAGCAGTACTTC.